This passage covers 10 T cell receptor beta chains from one sample sequenced in a study of blood T cells in healthy people across ages. Combining a sample-barcoded 5' primer with a J-beta primer mix, a second PCR ran for 7 to 11 cycles. TCRdb reanalysed the 5' RACE reads using MiXCR and keeps one entry per CDR3 protein. The table includes over 700,000 distinct CDR3 sequences, 25% detected once. These data are also associated with another study on T cells of mothers and their children.

What was sequenced was blood. Receptors were obtained from a boy between 10 and 17 years old in good health.

In its sample, this clonotype was seen a few times. Here the CDR3 reads CSARPGTGLYEQYF. CDR3 sequence (DNA): TGCAGTGCTAGGCCCGGGACAGGCCTCTACGAGCAGTACTTC. The V and J genes are TRBV20-1 and TRBJ2-7; 8 bases agree with TRBD1. Germline V gene lookup returns CDR1 DFQATT and CDR2 SNEGSKA (reference sequence). The CDR3 is made up of 14 amino acids. The V segment lost 3 bases and the J segment 3 bases; nucleotides outside the gene matches: 7.

This clonotype occurred a few times. The V gene is TRBV5-1, the J gene TRBJ2-3, with 14 bases matching TRBD2. The germline CDR1 and CDR2 sequences are SGHRS and YFSETQ. V shed 4 bases, J shed 4 bases, and the junction held 11 bases outside the gene matches. This CDR3 has 18 residues. The CDR3 DNA reads TGCGCCAGCAGCCCCGGGACTAGCGGGAGTTATTTCCCAGATACGCAGTATTTT. Its translation: CASSPGTSGSYFPDTQYF.

J is TRBJ1-2 and V is TRBV4-3, with D perhaps matching TRBD1 (5 bases). V was shortened by 0 bases and J by 5 bases, with 10 bases between the two germline ends. Germline lookup yields CDR1 LGHNA and CDR2 YSLEER. CDR3 length: 14 residues. DNA of the CDR3: TGCGCCAGCAGCCAAGAAGGGACCGTTTATGGCTACACCTTC. This translates into CASSQEGTVYGYTF.

The sample holds a few counts of this clonotype. The chain combines TRBV25-1 with TRBJ2-3; the match to TRBD2 covers 11 bases. The CDR3 is made up of 15 amino acids. Germline trimming cut 6 bases from V and 4 bases from J; bases unmatched to any gene: 6. The germline gives CDR1 MGHDK, CDR2 SYGVNS. CDR3 region: CASSVSGGAADTQYF. The CDR3 DNA reads TGTGCCAGCAGCGTTAGCGGGGGGGCCGCAGATACGCAGTATTTT.

CDR3 DNA sequence: TGTGCCAGCAGTGACTCTCATAGGGACAACACAGATACGCAGTATTTT. It is translated as CASSDSHRDNTDTQYF. The V and J genes are TRBV6-4 and TRBJ2-3, with D perhaps matching TRBD1 (6 bases). The CDR3 is made up of 16 amino acids. Trimming took off 0 bases at V and 2 bases at J, with 12 bases between the two ends. CDR1 and CDR2 from the germline V gene are MRHNA and SNTAGT.

The chain couples TRBV4-1 to TRBJ2-7; TRBD2 matches 12 bases. The germline CDR1 and CDR2 sequences are MGHRA and YSYEKL. CDR3 size: 15 residues. V trimming: 2 bases; J trimming: 4 bases; junction bases outside the gene matches: 3. CDR3 DNA: TGCGCCAGCAGCCAATCCGGGACTAGCGGGTACGAGCAGTACTTC. It is translated as CASSQSGTSGYEQYF.

The genes are TRBV12-3 or TRBV12-4 and TRBJ1-2, with 8 bases aligning to TRBD1. This CDR3 is 13 amino acids long. V was pared by 5 bases and J by 7 bases, with 6 bases of the junction left unmatched. CDR3 coding DNA: TGTGCCAGCAGTCCCGGACAGGGAATTGGCTACACCTTC. This codes for CASSPGQGIGYTF.

The gene calls are TRBV7-9 and TRBJ1-4; D ambiguous. CDR3 size: 15 residues. CDR1 is SEHNR, CDR2 FQNEAQ, per germline (reference sequence). The germline V and J ends were trimmed by 5 bases and 2 bases, with 12 bases remaining between them. The CDR3 coding sequence is TGTGCCAGCAGCCTACGGATGGCGACTAATGAAAAACTGTTTTTT. The encoded protein is CASSLRMATNEKLFF.

This clonotype appeared a few times. The rearrangement uses TRBV9 and TRBJ1-1; the D gene is possibly TRBD1 (5 bases). The CDR3 extends over 15 amino acids. The germline V gene encodes CDR1 SGDLS and CDR2 YYNGEE. Trimming took off 4 bases at V and 3 bases at J, with 16 bases between the two ends. Written as DNA, the CDR3 is TGTGCCAGCAGCCCGACGACAGTAGGGTACACTGAAGCTTTCTTT. It specifies CASSPTTVGYTEAFF.

This clonotype was counted a single time. This CDR3 reads CASSFSGGFYDQYF. The DNA for the CDR3 is TGTGCCAGCAGCTTTAGCGGGGGGTTTTACGATCAGTACTTC. This chain links TRBV13 with TRBJ2-1; 10 bases align to TRBD2. The DNA end is a closer match to TRBJ2-4, so the J assignment may be wrong. The length of the CDR3 is 14 residues. Germline V gene sequence: CDR1 PRHDT, CDR2 FYEKMQ (reference sequence).